The 18 T cell receptor beta chains in this list originate from one sample, sequenced in a study of shared clonotypes between healthy human individuals. The repertoire was sequenced with immunoSEQ multiplex PCR; TCRdb's copy has only in-frame clones and lacks some. The repertoire consists of approximately 2.1 million clones, with more than 80% occurring once and the leading ten covering around 0.4%. The sample consisted of naive CD4+ T cells from PBMCs. This sample's subset: CD45RA+ positively selected. Receptor source: a man younger than 35 in good health. Some clones in this sample may be carry-over from other donors' samples.

This clone was seen a handful of times. At the DNA level, this CDR3 is encoded by other sequences in the same sample as well. The rearrangement uses TRBV4-1 and TRBJ1-2; D gene uncertain. The germline V and J ends were trimmed by 3 bases and 1 base, with 3 bases remaining between them. This CDR3 has 12 residues. Germline CDR1 reads MGHRA; CDR2 reads YSYEKL. The CDR3 sequence is CASSQGNYGYTF. The CDR3 nucleotides read TGCGCCAGCAGCCAGGGTAACTATGGCTACACCTTC.

CDR3 coding DNA: TGTGCCAGTAGTATGAGGGGCGGGAGTGGATCCTACGAGCAGTACTTC. It specifies CASSMRGGSGSYEQYF. V gene TRBV19 combines with J gene TRBJ2-7; 7 bases line up with TRBD2. The CDR3 is made up of 16 amino acids. Per germline, CDR1 LNHDA and CDR2 SQIVND (reference sequence). J gave up 1 base and V 3 bases, and 9 bases lay outside the gene matches. Drawing the rest from reference TRBV19 and TRBJ2-7, the complete variable domain is DGGITQSPKYLFRKEGQNVTLSCEQNLNHDAMYWYRQDPGQGLRLIYYSQIVNDFQKGDIAEGYSVSREKKESFPLTVTSAQKNPTAFYLCASSMRGGSGSYEQYFGPGTRLTVT.

For this clone: Other DNA variants within this sample encode the same CDR3. The gene calls are TRBV15 and TRBJ1-2, with D hard to call. Trimming shortened V by 0 bases and J by 4 bases, and 12 bases separated the two germline ends. Germline V CDR1 and CDR2: LNHNV, YYDKDF (reference sequence). This CDR3 comprises 15 residues. The CDR3 sequence: CATSRDRGRFYGYTF. CDR3 bases: TGTGCCACCAGCAGAGACAGAGGCCGATTCTATGGCTACACCTTC. The whole variable domain, remainder taken from reference TRBV15 and TRBJ1-2, is DAMVIQNPRYQVTQFGKPVTLSCSQTLNHNVMYWYQQKSSQAPKLLFHYYDKDFNNEADTPDNFQSRRPNTSFCFLDIRSPGLGDTAMYLCATSRDRGRFYGYTFGSGTRLTVV.

This clone was picked up one time. The gene calls are TRBV5-1 and TRBJ2-5; possible D gene TRBD1, 6 bases. CDR1 SGHRS and CDR2 YFSETQ come from the germline V gene. The CDR3 has 16 residues. The V end lost 0 bases, the J end lost 6 bases, and 18 bases lay between the germline ends. CDR3 DNA: TGCGCCAGCAGCTTGGATGGAAGGGACACCGGAAAGACCCAGTACTTC. Translation: CASSLDGRDTGKTQYF.

As to this clone: This CDR3 is also generated by other DNA sequences in the sample. This chain links TRBV28 with TRBJ1-1; D is perhaps TRBD1 (5 bases). The CDR3 length is 13 residues. CDR1 MDHEN and CDR2 SYDVKM come from the germline V gene. V lost 3 bases and J lost 5, with 10 bases in between. Here the CDR3 reads CASSFGTNTEAFF. The CDR3 DNA follows: TGTGCCAGCAGTTTCGGGACTAATACTGAAGCTTTCTTT.

This clone has just one count. This chain uses TRBV6-1 with TRBJ2-7; 8 bases align to TRBD1. The CDR3 spans 14 residues. Germline CDR1 and CDR2: MNHNS and SASEGT. With V trimmed by 5 bases and J by 6 bases, 9 bases remained unmatched. The CDR3 DNA sequence: TGTGCCAGCAGTATCCGACAGGGGTTCGGCGAGCAGTACTTC. Its translation: CASSIRQGFGEQYF.

This clone has a handful of counts. The chain joins TRBV2 to TRBJ1-5; 7 bases fit TRBD1. J gave up 1 base and V 4 bases, and 4 bases lay outside the gene matches. Germline V CDR1 and CDR2: SNHLY, FYNNEI. This CDR3 comprises 15 residues. The CDR3 bases are TGTGCCAGCAGTGGAGGGGGCAGGAGCAATCAGCCCCAGCATTTT. Protein product: CASSGGGRSNQPQHF.

The rearrangement uses TRBV2 and TRBJ2-5; 7 nucleotides align to TRBD1. The end of the DNA is better explained by TRBJ2-7, so the J call may be wrong. Germline CDR1 and CDR2: SNHLY and FYNNEI. The CDR3 is made up of 13 amino acids. Here the CDR3 reads CASSDDREYEQYF. CDR3 DNA sequence: TGTGCCAGCAGTGACGACAGGGAGTACGAGCAGTACTTC.

J is TRBJ1-2 and V is TRBV13; D not certain. Germline CDR1 is PRHDT and CDR2 is FYEKMQ (reference sequence). The CDR3 runs 13 residues. Trimming left V 2 bases short and J 4 bases short, with 8 bases between. CDR3 sequence: CASSLNRVYGYTF. The DNA for the CDR3 is TGTGCCAGCAGCTTAAACCGGGTCTATGGCTACACCTTC.

On this clone itself: The same CDR3 is also encoded by other DNA sequences in this sample. The chain joins TRBV5-1 to TRBJ2-7; D possibly matches TRBD1 or TRBD2 (5 bases each). CDR3 length equals 14 residues. Germline V CDR1 and CDR2: SGHRS, YFSETQ. The ends were cut back, 1 base at V and 0 bases at J, with 8 bases in the middle. This CDR3 is CASSLSGTSYEQYF. The CDR3 DNA is TGCGCCAGCAGCTTGAGTGGGACCTCCTACGAGCAGTACTTC.

The chain recombines TRBV5-1 with TRBJ2-3, with a tentative D call TRBD1 (6 bases). Germline CDR1 reads SGHRS; CDR2 reads YFSETQ. The length of the CDR3 is 15 residues. Trimming stripped 4 bases from V and 3 bases from J, with 15 bases between. The CDR3, as DNA: TGCGCCAGCAGCCCCGCCCGGGACACTACAGATACGCAGTATTTT. This codes for CASSPARDTTDTQYF.

The table lists this clone with a count of one. The rearrangement uses TRBV5-6 and TRBJ1-1; possibly TRBD1 for D (6 bases). The V end was cut by 0 bases, the J end by 10 bases, with 16 bases between. The CDR3 length is 14 residues. Germline CDR1 SGHDT, CDR2 YYEEEE. CDR3 amino acids: CASSLAGALNGAFF. The CDR3 bases are TGTGCCAGCAGCTTGGCGGGGGCCCTAAATGGAGCTTTCTTT.

This clone was found a few times. V usage is TRBV9 and J usage is TRBJ2-1; 8 bases are a match to TRBD2. Germline assignment: CDR1 SGDLS and CDR2 YYNGEE. J lost 4 bases, V lost 0 bases, and 3 bases had no gene match. The CDR3 consists of 15 residues. The CDR3 DNA reads TGTGCCAGCAGCGTAGGAGAGCGGGAGTACAATGAGCAGTTCTTC. Protein sequence: CASSVGEREYNEQFF.

The V call is TRBV7-6, the J call TRBJ2-7; D is undetermined. V was clipped by 0 bases and J by 7 bases, with 19 bases between them. CDR1 SGHVS and CDR2 FNYEAQ come from the germline V gene. This CDR3 has 16 residues. The CDR3 here is CASSLAQGSVTLEQYF. The CDR3 nucleotides are TGTGCCAGCAGCTTAGCGCAAGGGTCCGTTACGTTAGAGCAGTACTTC.

This chain uses TRBV5-4 with TRBJ2-7; the match to TRBD2 covers 10 bases. The CDR3 totals 14 residues. Germline V gives CDR1 SGHNT, CDR2 YYREEE (reference sequence). The trim removed 4 bases at V and 7 bases at J, leaving 8 bases unmatched. The CDR3 loop reads CASSPAGGDREQYF. The CDR3 DNA reads TGTGCCAGCAGCCCAGCGGGAGGGGATAGGGAGCAGTACTTC.

The chain carries TRBV9 and TRBJ1-2; D uncertain. The CDR3 is 14 amino acids. The germline V and J ends were trimmed by 4 bases and 7 bases, with 17 bases remaining between them. Germline V lookup: CDR1 SGDLS, CDR2 YYNGEE. CDR3 DNA sequence: TGTGCCAGCAGCCCCCGATTTGGCGGTGGTGGCTACACCTTC. The encoded protein is CASSPRFGGGGYTF.

The chain uses TRBV18 and TRBJ1-1, with 9 positions matching TRBD1. The CDR3 contains 12 residues. CDR1 and CDR2 (germline): KGHSH, LQKENI. The V and J ends lost 8 bases and 7 bases, in that order; junction bases with no gene match: 5. The CDR3 here is CASRGQGYEAFF. CDR3 sequence (DNA): TGTGCCAGCCGTGGACAGGGGTATGAAGCTTTCTTT.

The genes are TRBV7-3 and TRBJ2-3, with TRBD1 matching over 7 bases. Germline V gene data show CDR1 as SGHTA and CDR2 as FQGTGA. The CDR3 consists of 14 residues. Unmatched junction bases numbered 7, after V lost 6 bases and J lost 4 bases. The CDR3 DNA follows: TGTGCCAGCAGTACAGGGGCGCTCCCAGATACGCAGTATTTT. This codes for CASSTGALPDTQYF.